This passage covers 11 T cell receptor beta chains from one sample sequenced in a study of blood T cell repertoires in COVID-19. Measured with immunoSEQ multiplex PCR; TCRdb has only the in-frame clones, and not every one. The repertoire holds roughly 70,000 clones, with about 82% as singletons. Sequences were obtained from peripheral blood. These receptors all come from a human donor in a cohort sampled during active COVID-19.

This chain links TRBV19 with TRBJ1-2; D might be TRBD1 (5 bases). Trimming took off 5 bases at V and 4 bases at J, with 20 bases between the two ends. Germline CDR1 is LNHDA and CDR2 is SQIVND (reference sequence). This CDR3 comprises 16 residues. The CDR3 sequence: CASSERDSRGIYGYTF. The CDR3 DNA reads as TGTGCCAGTAGTGAGAGGGACTCGAGGGGAATCTATGGCTACACCTTC.

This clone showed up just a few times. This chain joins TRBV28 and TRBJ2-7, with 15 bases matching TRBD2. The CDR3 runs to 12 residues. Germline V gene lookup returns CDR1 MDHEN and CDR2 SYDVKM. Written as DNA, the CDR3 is TGTAGGACTAGCGGGAGGGCGTACGAGCAGTACTTC. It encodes CRTSGRAYEQYF.

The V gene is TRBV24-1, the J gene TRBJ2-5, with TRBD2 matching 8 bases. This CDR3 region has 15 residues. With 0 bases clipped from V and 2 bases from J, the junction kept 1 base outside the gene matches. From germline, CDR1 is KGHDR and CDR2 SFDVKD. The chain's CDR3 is CATSDLERGQETQYF. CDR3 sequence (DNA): TGTGCCACCAGTGATTTGGAGCGGGGGCAAGAGACCCAGTACTTC.

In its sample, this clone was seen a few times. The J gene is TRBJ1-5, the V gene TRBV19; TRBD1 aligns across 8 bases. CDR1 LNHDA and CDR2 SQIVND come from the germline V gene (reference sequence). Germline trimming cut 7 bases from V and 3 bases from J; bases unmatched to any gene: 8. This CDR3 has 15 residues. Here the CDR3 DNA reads TGTGCCAGTACCGCGGGACAGGCCTACAATCAGCCCCAGCATTTT. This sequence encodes CASTAGQAYNQPQHF.

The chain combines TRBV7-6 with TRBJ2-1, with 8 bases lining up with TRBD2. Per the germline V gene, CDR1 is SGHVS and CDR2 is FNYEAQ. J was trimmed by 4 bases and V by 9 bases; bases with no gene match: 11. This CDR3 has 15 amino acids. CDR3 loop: CARSPKRESYNEQFF. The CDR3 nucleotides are TGTGCCAGGTCCCCAAAGCGGGAGTCTTACAATGAGCAGTTCTTC. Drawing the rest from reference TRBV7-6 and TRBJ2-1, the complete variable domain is GAGVSQSPRYKVTKRGQDVALRCDPISGHVSLYWYRQALGQGPEFLTYFNYEAQQDKSGLPNDRFSAERPEGSISTLTIQRTEQRDSAMYRCARSPKRESYNEQFFGPGTRLTVL.

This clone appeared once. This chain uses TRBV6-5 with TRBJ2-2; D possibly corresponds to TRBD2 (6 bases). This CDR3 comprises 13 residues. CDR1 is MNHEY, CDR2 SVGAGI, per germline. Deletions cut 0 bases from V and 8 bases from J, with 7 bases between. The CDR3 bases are TGTGCCAGCAGTTACTCGAGCGGGGGGGAGCTGTTTTTT. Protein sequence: CASSYSSGGELFF.

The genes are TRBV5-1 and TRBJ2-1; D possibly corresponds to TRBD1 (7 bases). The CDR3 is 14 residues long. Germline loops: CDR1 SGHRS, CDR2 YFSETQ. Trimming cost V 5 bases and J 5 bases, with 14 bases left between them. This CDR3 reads CASRGQGGNNEQFF. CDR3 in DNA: TGCGCCAGCAGGGGGCAGGGGGGCAACAATGAGCAGTTCTTC.

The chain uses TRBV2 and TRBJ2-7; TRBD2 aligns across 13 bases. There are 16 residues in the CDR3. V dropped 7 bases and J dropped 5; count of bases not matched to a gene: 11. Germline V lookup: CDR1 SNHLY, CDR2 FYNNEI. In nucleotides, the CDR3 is TGTGCCAGCACTTCCCCCGGGACTAGCGGGAACCACGAGCAGTACTTC. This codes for CASTSPGTSGNHEQYF.

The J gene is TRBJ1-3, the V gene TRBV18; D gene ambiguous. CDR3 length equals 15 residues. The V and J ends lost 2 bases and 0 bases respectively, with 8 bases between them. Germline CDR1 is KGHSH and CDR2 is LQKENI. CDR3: CASSPAESSGNTIYF. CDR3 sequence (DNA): TGTGCCAGCTCACCAGCGGAGAGCTCTGGAAACACCATATATTTT. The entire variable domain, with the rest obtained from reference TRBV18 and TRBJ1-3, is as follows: NAGVMQNPRHLVRRRGQEARLRCSPMKGHSHVYWYRQLPEEGLKFMVYLQKENIIDESGMPKERFSAEFPKEGPSILRIQQVVRGDSAAYFCASSPAESSGNTIYFGEGSWLTVV.

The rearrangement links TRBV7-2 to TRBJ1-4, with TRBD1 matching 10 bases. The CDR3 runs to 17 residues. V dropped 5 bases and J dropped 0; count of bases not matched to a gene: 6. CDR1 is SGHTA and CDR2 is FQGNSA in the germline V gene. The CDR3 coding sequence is TGTGCCAGCAGCATCCGGGACAGGGGACCAACTAATGAAAAACTGTTTTTT. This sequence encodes CASSIRDRGPTNEKLFF.

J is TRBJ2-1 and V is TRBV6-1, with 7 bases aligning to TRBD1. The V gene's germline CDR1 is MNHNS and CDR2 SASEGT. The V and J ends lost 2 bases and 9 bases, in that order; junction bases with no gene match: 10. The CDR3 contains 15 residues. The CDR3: CASSEPGTAWIEQFF. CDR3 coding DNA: TGTGCCAGCAGTGAACCGGGGACAGCTTGGATTGAGCAGTTCTTC.